The 10 T cell receptor beta chains listed next were all sequenced from one sample in a study of response to subunit inactivated influenza vaccine. TCRdb fed the RT-PCR reads into MiXCR, producing one record per CDR3 protein. This sample yields more than 400,000 distinct CDR3 sequences, of which approximately 7.2% are seen a single time; under 15% belongs to the top ten. This specimen was PBMCs from blood, taken about 24 months after vaccination. The origin of the receptors is a man between 45 and 75 years old who received an inactivated influenza vaccine.

This clonotype was seen a handful of times. The chain joins TRBV2 to TRBJ2-1; TRBD2 matches at 10 bases. The CDR3 covers 18 residues. The germline V gene encodes CDR1 SNHLY and CDR2 FYNNEI. The V and J ends lost 7 bases and 9 bases, in that order; junction bases with no gene match: 21. The CDR3 sequence is CASTTRTLWLAGDGEQFF. For the CDR3, the DNA is TGTGCCAGCACCACACGGACTCTGTGGCTAGCGGGAGATGGTGAGCAGTTCTTC.

This clonotype was seen many times. The J gene is TRBJ2-2, the V gene TRBV30, with 8 bases matching TRBD2. The germline CDR1 and CDR2 sequences are GTSNPN and SVGIG (reference sequence). The junction had 4 bases not matched to a gene; V was cut back by 0 bases and J by 4 bases. The CDR3 length is 15 residues. CDR3 protein: CAWSVRGTSTGELFF. The CDR3 nucleotides read TGTGCCTGGAGTGTACGGGGGACTAGCACCGGGGAGCTGTTTTTT.

V usage is TRBV13 and J usage is TRBJ2-7; the D gene is possibly TRBD1 (6 bases). V was pared by 4 bases and J by 3 bases, with 13 bases between. This CDR3 has 14 amino acids. Germline V gives CDR1 PRHDT, CDR2 FYEKMQ (reference sequence). DNA for the CDR3: TGTGCCAGCAGCTCGGGACAAATTAACTACGAGCAGTACTTC. This sequence encodes CASSSGQINYEQYF. The full variable domain, completed using reference TRBV13 and TRBJ2-7, is AAGVIQSPRHLIKEKRETATLKCYPIPRHDTVYWYQQGPGQDPQFLISFYEKMQSDKGSIPDRFSAQQFSDYHSELNMSSLELGDSALYFCASSSGQINYEQYFGPGTRLTVT.

This clonotype was seen more than once but under ten times. The V gene is TRBV12-3 or TRBV12-4, the J gene TRBJ2-5; tentatively, D is TRBD1 (6 bases). There are 16 residues in the CDR3. The V end lost 4 bases, the J end lost 4 bases, and 19 bases lay between the germline ends. The CDR3 DNA follows: TGTGCCAGCAGTTCCTCAAACAGGGTCGGAGGAGAGACCCAGTACTTC. Its protein product is CASSSSNRVGGETQYF.

In this sample, this clonotype turned up many times. The chain recombines TRBV5-1 with TRBJ2-5; D ambiguous. The germline gives CDR1 SGHRS, CDR2 YFSETQ. V lost 0 bases and J 0 bases, leaving 6 bases between the germline ends. The CDR3 is made up of 14 amino acids. The CDR3 spells CASSLAGYQETQYF. CDR3 nucleotides: TGCGCCAGCAGCTTGGCCGGTTACCAAGAGACCCAGTACTTC.

In this sample, this clonotype turned up a few times. The chain has TRBV10-3 and TRBJ1-6; tentative D call: TRBD1 (6 bases). Germline V gene sequence: CDR1 ENHRY, CDR2 SYGVKD. V was shortened by 1 base and J by 4 bases, with 14 bases between the two germline ends. CDR3 size: 17 residues. The CDR3 loop is CAISEYEVGQYNSPLHF. In nucleotides, the CDR3 is TGTGCCATCAGTGAGTACGAAGTTGGACAGTATAATTCACCCCTCCACTTT.

In its sample, this clonotype was seen a few times. V and J are TRBV24-1 and TRBJ2-3; D is unresolved. CDR3 length: 17 amino acids. The V end lost 3 bases, the J end lost 0 bases, and 15 bases lay between the germline ends. CDR1 is KGHDR and CDR2 is SFDVKD in the germline V gene. In DNA form, the CDR3 reads TGTGCCACCAGTGATCCCAGATTGGGCCGGAGCACAGATACGCAGTATTTT. Its translation: CATSDPRLGRSTDTQYF.

The chain carries TRBV20-1 and TRBJ1-1; D unresolved. Germline V gene data show CDR1 as DFQATT and CDR2 as SNEGSKA (reference sequence). The CDR3 totals 10 residues. The CDR3 bases are TGCAGGGCCCGGAACACTGAAGCTTTCTTT. The encoded protein is CRARNTEAFF.

A single count supports this clonotype. The chain carries TRBV12-3 or TRBV12-4 and TRBJ2-3; D is perhaps TRBD1 (6 bases). This CDR3 has 16 residues. Trimming removed 5 bases at V and 2 bases at J, with 17 bases between. As DNA, the CDR3 is TGTGCCAGCAGTGCAGATACAGGGAGATACACAGATACGCAGTATTTT. This codes for CASSADTGRYTDTQYF.

There are a few counts of this clonotype. The chain carries TRBV5-1 and TRBJ2-3; TRBD2 matches 7 bases. The germline gives CDR1 SGHRS, CDR2 YFSETQ. CDR3 length equals 14 residues. Trimming at V came to 4 bases and at J to 3 bases, leaving 5 bases not matched to a gene. This chain's CDR3 is CASSPGEGTDTQYF. CDR3 nucleotide sequence: TGCGCCAGCAGCCCCGGGGAGGGGACAGATACGCAGTATTTT. The whole variable domain, remainder taken from reference TRBV5-1 and TRBJ2-3, is KAGVTQTPRYLIKTRGQQVTLSCSPISGHRSVSWYQQTPGQGLQFLFEYFSETQRNKGNFPGRFSGRQFSNSRSEMNVSTLELGDSALYLCASSPGEGTDTQYFGPGTRLTVL.